This T cell receptor beta chain derives from a study of regulatory T cells in long-lasting Graves disease. CDR3 regions were amplified by Arm-PCR using iRepertoire HTBI primers to build TCR beta libraries. TCRdb re-called the multiplex PCR reads with MiXCR, one entry per CDR3 protein. The repertoire holds some 500,000 distinct CDR3 sequences, roughly 16% seen once, with more than 20% in the top ten. In its sample, this clonotype was seen many times. Described time point: newly diagnosed GD, antithyroid drugs for less than 3 months. The TCR library was made from RNA that had been extracted from PBMCs in TRIzol. Another study also made use of these data, one on T cells in Graves' hyperthyroidism and ophthalmopathy.

This clonotype was sampled from a woman aged 35-65 years with Graves disease. The sample in question was peripheral blood mononuclear cells (PBMCs), obtained at new diagnosis, from a patient treated with antithyroid drugs.

CDR3 coding DNA: TGTGCCAGCAGTTACGGGCAGGGGAGGAATGAGCAGTTCTTC. Translating gives CASSYGQGRNEQFF. The rearrangement links TRBV6-2 or TRBV6-3 to TRBJ2-1, with D perhaps assigned TRBD1 or TRBD2 (6 bases each). This CDR3 spans 14 amino acids. From germline, CDR1 is MNHEY and CDR2 SVGEGT. Between the trimmed V and J ends, which lost 2 bases and 7 bases, there was a span of 12 bases.